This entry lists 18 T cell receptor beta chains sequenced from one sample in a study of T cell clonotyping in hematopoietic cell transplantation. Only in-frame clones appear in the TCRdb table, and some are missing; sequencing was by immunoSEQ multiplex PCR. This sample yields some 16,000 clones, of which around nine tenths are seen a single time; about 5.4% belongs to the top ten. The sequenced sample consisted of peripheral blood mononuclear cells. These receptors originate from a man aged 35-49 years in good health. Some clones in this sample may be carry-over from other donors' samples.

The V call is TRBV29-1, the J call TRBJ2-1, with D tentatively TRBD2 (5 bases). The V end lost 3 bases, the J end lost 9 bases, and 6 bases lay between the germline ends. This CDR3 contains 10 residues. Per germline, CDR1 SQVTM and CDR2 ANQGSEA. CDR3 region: CSVDRGEQFF. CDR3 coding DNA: TGCAGCGTTGATCGGGGTGAGCAGTTCTTC.

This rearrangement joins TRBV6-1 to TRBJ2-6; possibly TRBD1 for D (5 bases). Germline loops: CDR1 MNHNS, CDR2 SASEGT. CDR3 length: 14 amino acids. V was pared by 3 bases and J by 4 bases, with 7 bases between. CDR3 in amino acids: CASSDRAGANVLTF. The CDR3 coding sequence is TGTGCCAGCAGTGACAGGGCCGGGGCCAACGTCCTGACTTTC.

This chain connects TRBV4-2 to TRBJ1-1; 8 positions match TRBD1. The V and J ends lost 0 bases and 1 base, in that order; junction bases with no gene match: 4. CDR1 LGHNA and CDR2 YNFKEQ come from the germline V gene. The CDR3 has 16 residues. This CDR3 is CASSQDAGGRNTEAFF. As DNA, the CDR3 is TGTGCCAGCAGCCAAGATGCAGGGGGCCGGAACACTGAAGCTTTCTTT.

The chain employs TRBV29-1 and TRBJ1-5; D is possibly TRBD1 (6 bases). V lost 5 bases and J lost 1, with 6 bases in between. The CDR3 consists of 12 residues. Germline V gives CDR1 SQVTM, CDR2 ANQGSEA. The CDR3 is CSVQGSNQPQHF. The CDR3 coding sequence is TGCAGCGTTCAGGGGAGCAATCAGCCCCAGCATTTT.

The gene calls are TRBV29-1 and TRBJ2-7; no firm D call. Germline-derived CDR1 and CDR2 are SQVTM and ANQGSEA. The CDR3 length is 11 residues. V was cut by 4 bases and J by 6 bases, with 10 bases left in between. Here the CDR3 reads CSVGTRREQYF. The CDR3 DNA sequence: TGCAGCGTTGGGACCAGGCGCGAGCAGTACTTC.

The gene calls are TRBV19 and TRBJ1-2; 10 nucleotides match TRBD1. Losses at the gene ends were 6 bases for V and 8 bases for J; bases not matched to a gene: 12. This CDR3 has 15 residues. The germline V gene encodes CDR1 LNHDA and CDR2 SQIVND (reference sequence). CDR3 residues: CASSPSGGTGDGYTF. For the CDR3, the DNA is TGTGCCAGTAGCCCTTCAGGGGGGACAGGGGACGGCTACACCTTC. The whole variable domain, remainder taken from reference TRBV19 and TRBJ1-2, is DGGITQSPKYLFRKEGQNVTLSCEQNLNHDAMYWYRQDPGQGLRLIYYSQIVNDFQKGDIAEGYSVSREKKESFPLTVTSAQKNPTAFYLCASSPSGGTGDGYTFGSGTRLTVV.

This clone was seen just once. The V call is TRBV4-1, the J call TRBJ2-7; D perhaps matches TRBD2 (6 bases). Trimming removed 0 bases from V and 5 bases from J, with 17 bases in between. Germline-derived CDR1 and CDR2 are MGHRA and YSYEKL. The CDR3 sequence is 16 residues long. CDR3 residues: CASSQDQRSSGDEQYF. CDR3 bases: TGCGCCAGCAGCCAAGATCAACGTTCCTCGGGAGACGAGCAGTACTTC.

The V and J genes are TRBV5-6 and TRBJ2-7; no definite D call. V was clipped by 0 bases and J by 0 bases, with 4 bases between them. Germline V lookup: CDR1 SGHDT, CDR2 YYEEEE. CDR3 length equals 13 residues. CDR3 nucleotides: TGTGCCAGCAGCTTGGTTCTCTCCTACGAGCAGTACTTC. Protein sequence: CASSLVLSYEQYF.

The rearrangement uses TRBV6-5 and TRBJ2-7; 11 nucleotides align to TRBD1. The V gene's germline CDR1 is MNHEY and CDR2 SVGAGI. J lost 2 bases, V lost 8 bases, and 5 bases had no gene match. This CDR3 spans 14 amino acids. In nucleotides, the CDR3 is TGTGCCAGCCATGCGGACAGGGGGCCCTACGAGCAGTACTTC. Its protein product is CASHADRGPYEQYF.

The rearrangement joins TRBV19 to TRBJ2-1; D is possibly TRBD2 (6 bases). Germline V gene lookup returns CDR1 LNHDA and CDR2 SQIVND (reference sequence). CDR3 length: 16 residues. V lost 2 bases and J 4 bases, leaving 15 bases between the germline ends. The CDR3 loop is CASSITTAGMYNEQFF. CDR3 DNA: TGTGCCAGTAGTATAACTACCGCGGGGATGTACAATGAGCAGTTCTTC.

The CDR3 sequence: CASSVPAGSGELFF. The CDR3 nucleotides are TGTGCCAGCAGCGTGCCAGCGGGGTCCGGGGAGCTGTTTTTT. The V gene is TRBV9, the J gene TRBJ2-2, with 7 nucleotides matching TRBD2. The CDR3 runs 14 residues. Germline V lookup: CDR1 SGDLS, CDR2 YYNGEE. V shed 2 bases, J shed 6 bases, and the junction held 4 bases outside the gene matches.

CDR3 DNA sequence: TGCGCCAGCAGCCAAAACGCCGGGACAAAGACAGATACGCAGTATTTT. Translation: CASSQNAGTKTDTQYF. This chain connects TRBV4-3 to TRBJ2-3, with D maybe TRBD1 (6 bases). This CDR3 comprises 16 residues. V gave up 2 bases and J gave up 3 bases, with 15 bases separating them. CDR1 and CDR2 (germline): LGHNA, YSLEER.

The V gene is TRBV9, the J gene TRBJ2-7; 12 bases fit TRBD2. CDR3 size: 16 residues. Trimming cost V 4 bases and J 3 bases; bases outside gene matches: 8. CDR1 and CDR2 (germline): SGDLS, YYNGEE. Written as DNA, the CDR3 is TGTGCCAGCAGCTCGGGGGGACTAGCGGGCCACTACGAGCAGTACTTC. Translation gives CASSSGGLAGHYEQYF. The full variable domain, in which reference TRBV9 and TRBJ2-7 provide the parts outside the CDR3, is DSGVTQTPKHLITATGQRVTLRCSPRSGDLSVYWYQQSLDQGLQFLIQYYNGEERAKGNILERFSAQQFPDLHSELNLSSLELGDSALYFCASSSGGLAGHYEQYFGPGTRLTVT.

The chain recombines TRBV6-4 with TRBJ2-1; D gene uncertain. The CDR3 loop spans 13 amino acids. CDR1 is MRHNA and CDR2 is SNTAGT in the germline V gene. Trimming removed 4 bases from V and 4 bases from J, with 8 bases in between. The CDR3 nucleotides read TGTGCCAGCAGTGGATCCGATTACAATGAGCAGTTCTTC. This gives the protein CASSGSDYNEQFF.

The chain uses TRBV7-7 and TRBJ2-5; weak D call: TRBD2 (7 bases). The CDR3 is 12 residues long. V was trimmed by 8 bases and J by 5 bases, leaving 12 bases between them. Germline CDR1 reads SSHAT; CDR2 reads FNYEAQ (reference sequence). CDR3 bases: TGTGCCAGCCGGGGAGGGGGGGAGACCCAGTACTTC. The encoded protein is CASRGGGETQYF.

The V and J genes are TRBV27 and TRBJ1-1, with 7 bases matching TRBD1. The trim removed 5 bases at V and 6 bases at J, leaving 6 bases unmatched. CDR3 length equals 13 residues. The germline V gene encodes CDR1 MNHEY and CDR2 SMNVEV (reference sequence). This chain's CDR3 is CASSLVGGPEAFF. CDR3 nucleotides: TGTGCCAGCAGTCTAGTAGGGGGCCCTGAAGCTTTCTTT.

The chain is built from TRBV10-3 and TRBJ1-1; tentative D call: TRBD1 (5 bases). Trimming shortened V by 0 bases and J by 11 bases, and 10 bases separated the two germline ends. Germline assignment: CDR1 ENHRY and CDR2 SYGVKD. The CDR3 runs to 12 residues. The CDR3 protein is CAISESGRAAFF. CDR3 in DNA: TGTGCCATCAGTGAGTCGGGGCGGGCGGCTTTCTTT.

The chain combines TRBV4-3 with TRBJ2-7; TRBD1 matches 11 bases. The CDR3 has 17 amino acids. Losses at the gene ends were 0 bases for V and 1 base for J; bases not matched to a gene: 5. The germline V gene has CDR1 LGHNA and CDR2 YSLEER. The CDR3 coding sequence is TGCGCCAGCAGCCAAGAAGTTGGGACAGGGGGATCCTACGAGCAGTACTTC. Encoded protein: CASSQEVGTGGSYEQYF.